Listed below are T cell receptor beta chains from one sample, sequenced in a study of early T cells in non-severe SARS-CoV-2 infection. TCRdb re-called the 5' RACE reads through MiXCR, storing one row per CDR3 protein. The data contain tens of thousands of distinct CDR3 sequences, 8% to 8.5% of them singletons. The material sequenced was whole blood. Source of these receptors: an adult who was a healthcare worker with PCR-confirmed SARS-CoV-2 infection or an uninfected control (not recorded which). Both conserved end residues are trimmed from each CDR3.

V gene,J gene,CDR3 protein
TRBV7-2,TRBJ1-2,ASGTDQYGYT
TRBV9,TRBJ1-2,ASSVGGNYGYT
TRBV21-1,TRBJ1-1,ASSKMGIGRTEAF
TRBV21-1,TRBJ2-4,ASSKRGQGGGKNIQY
TRBV2,TRBJ1-5,ASSERQGNQPQH
TRBV4-1,TRBJ2-1,ASSQDSSGFSYNEQF
TRBV3-1,TRBJ2-3,ASSQDRVYDTQY
TRBV6-2/TRBV6-3,TRBJ2-1,ASSSQLADSYNEQF
TRBV7-9,TRBJ2-5,ASRAYQETQY
TRBV11-2,TRBJ1-4,ASSIGWDIEEKLF
TRBV20-1,TRBJ2-2,SVQEAVAGELF
TRBV11-2,TRBJ1-6,ASSSRSSPLH
TRBV12-3/TRBV12-4,TRBJ1-4,ASSRQGSTNEKLF
TRBV29-1,TRBJ1-1,SVGLGSTNTEAF
TRBV9,TRBJ2-1,ASSETSGLYNEQF
TRBV4-1,TRBJ2-7,ASSQDLAGTSGVYEQY
TRBV7-2,TRBJ1-2,ASSLRQFYGYT
TRBV9,TRBJ1-3,ASSQSLGNTIY
TRBV4-1,TRBJ1-2,ASSQEGHNYGYT
TRBV28,TRBJ2-7,ASSLPVDYEQY
TRBV18,TRBJ2-5,ASSPGTRNQETQY
TRBV10-3,TRBJ1-6,AISESRGNYNSPLH
TRBV7-9,TRBJ1-5,ASTISGGYQPQH
TRBV6-2/TRBV6-3,TRBJ2-1,ATKSGTSNEQF
TRBV12-3/TRBV12-4,TRBJ1-2,ASSLLGSNGYT
TRBV7-9,TRBJ2-2,ASSLAAGGATGELF
TRBV11-2,TRBJ1-1,ASSLSAEAF
TRBV19,TRBJ1-5,ASTIIGTSRPQH
TRBV25-1,TRBJ2-7,ASSDLLAANYEQY
TRBV5-6,TRBJ1-2,ASSRQGYNGYT
TRBV25-1,TRBJ2-7,ASSPSHEQY
TRBV6-6,TRBJ2-6,ASSFSTVSSGANVLT
TRBV11-2,TRBJ1-6,ASSLDPNSPLH
TRBV18,TRBJ1-5,ASSLADQPQH
TRBV30,TRBJ2-7,AWSVGQGAYEQY
TRBV28,TRBJ2-5,ASLPTSGGWYQETQY
TRBV6-6,TRBJ2-1,ASSLHDEQF
TRBV24-1,TRBJ2-1,ATSDQRRQGARNEQF
TRBV2,TRBJ2-7,ASLGTGNYEQY
TRBV2,TRBJ2-7,ASSDLTREQY
TRBV11-2,TRBJ2-7,ASSIIAGAPEAYEQY
TRBV18,TRBJ2-2,ASSPLGSNTGELF
TRBV14,TRBJ2-7,ASSRQFAYEQY
TRBV7-6,TRBJ1-6,ASSLASGTGTNSPLH
TRBV6-2/TRBV6-3,TRBJ2-5,ASSFAPDRVKETQY
TRBV27,TRBJ1-5,ASSTQGRSNQPQH
TRBV5-6,TRBJ2-3,ASSLSSGGAGSTDTQY
TRBV29-1,TRBJ1-2,SVDLGGYT
TRBV20-1,TRBJ2-3,SASGGANTQY
TRBV30,TRBJ2-3,AAISGMGTDTQY